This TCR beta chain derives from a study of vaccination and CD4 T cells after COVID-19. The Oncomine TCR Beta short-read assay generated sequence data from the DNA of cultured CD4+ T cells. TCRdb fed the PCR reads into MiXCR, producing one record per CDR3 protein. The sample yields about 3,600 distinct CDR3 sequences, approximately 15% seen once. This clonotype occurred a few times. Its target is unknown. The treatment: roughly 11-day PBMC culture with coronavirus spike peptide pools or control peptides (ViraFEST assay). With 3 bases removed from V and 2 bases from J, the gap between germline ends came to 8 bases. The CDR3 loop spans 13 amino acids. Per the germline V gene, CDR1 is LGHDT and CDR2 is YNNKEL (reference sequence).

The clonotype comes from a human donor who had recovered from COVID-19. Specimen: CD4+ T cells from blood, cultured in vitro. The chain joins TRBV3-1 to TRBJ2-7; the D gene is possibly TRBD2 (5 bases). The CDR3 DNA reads TGTGCCAGCAGCCAGTACGGGACCTACGAGCAGTACTTC. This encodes CASSQYGTYEQYF.